The clone carrying this T cell receptor (beta chain) has ten or more counts. These data belong to a study of blood T cells in healthy people across ages. Trimming cost V 1 base and J 4 bases; bases outside gene matches: 4. CDR3 length: 14 amino acids. Per germline, CDR1 PRHDT and CDR2 FYEKMQ (reference sequence). A J-beta primer mix and a sample-barcoded 5' primer were used in a second PCR of roughly 7 to 12 cycles. Using its own MiXCR run on the 5' RACE reads, TCRdb lists one record per CDR3 protein. The sample yields roughly 790,000 distinct CDR3 sequences, around 46% seen once. The chain is built from TRBV13 and TRBJ2-7; 7 bases line up with TRBD2. The TCR originated in a woman aged 55-75 years in good health. The sequencing input was blood. CDR3 sequence (DNA): TGTGCCAGCAGCTTAGTGGCGGGAGTTTACGAGCAGTACTTC. It encodes CASSLVAGVYEQYF.